The 3 T cell receptor beta chains reported below all come from one sample, sequenced in a study of regulatory dendritic cells for organ transplantation. Produced via immunoSEQ multiplex PCR; TCRdb's table is partial and in-frame only. The sample contains tens of thousands of clones, 60% to 80% of which appear only once. Sequenced input: memory CD4+ T cells from blood. Subset denoted: CD45RO+ memory T cells. Receptor source: a human donor in good health.

The genes are TRBV2 and TRBJ2-6, with D possibly being TRBD1 or TRBD2 (5 bases each). The CDR3 has 16 amino acids. CDR1 is SNHLY and CDR2 is FYNNEI in the germline V gene. The germline V and J ends were trimmed by 7 bases and 4 bases, with 17 bases remaining between them. CDR3 DNA: TGTGCCAGCAAACCCCGGATGGGGGTAGGGGCCAACGTCCTGACTTTC. Translated: CASKPRMGVGANVLTF.

The V and J genes are TRBV4-3 and TRBJ1-4; D ambiguous. This CDR3 is 14 amino acids long. From germline, CDR1 is LGHNA and CDR2 YSLEER. V lost 1 base, J lost 4 bases, and 7 bases lay in between. This chain's CDR3 is CASSQVRFNEKLFF. For the CDR3, the DNA is TGCGCCAGCAGCCAAGTACGGTTTAATGAAAAACTGTTTTTT.

The V call is TRBV2, the J call TRBJ2-2; TRBD2 might be the D (5 bases). Germline CDR1 is SNHLY and CDR2 is FYNNEI. Trimming pared 3 bases from V and 1 base from J, leaving 9 bases between. The CDR3 loop spans 15 amino acids. The CDR3 DNA sequence: TGTGCCAGCAGTGAGACGGGGATGAACACCGGGGAGCTGTTTTTT. It yields the protein CASSETGMNTGELFF.